This TCR beta chain is drawn from a study of vaccination and CD4 T cells after COVID-19. Findings and limits, study-wide: Looking at convalescent patients, 304 of their 307 vaccine-specific clones were spike mono-reactive.

Cultured CD4+ T cell DNA underwent sequencing with the Oncomine TCR Beta short-read assay. TCRdb used MiXCR to reprocess the PCR reads, holding one entry per CDR3 protein. The sample records approximately 9,800 distinct CDR3 sequences, 38% being singletons. This clonotype was picked up a small number of times. Antigen: not known. Treatment: approximately 9-day PBMC culture with coronavirus spike peptide pools or control peptides (ViraFEST assay). Unexposed donor CD4+ T cells predated the COVID-19 pandemic, collected 2011-2018. Germline V gives CDR1 ENHRY, CDR2 SYGVKD. Trimming took off 2 bases at V and 3 bases at J, with 5 bases between the two ends. The CDR3 is 13 residues long.

This chain joins TRBV10-3 and TRBJ1-5; unclear D gene. Input material: CD4+ T cells from blood, cultured in vitro. The receptor was derived from a human donor in good health. The CDR3 DNA reads TGTGCCATCAGTGAGGAAAACAATCAGCCCCAGCATTTT. Protein sequence: CAISEENNQPQHF.